This section outlines one TCR beta chain sequence together with its context. Its antigen remains unidentified. This entry belongs to a study of T cell responses to AZD1222 COVID-19 vaccine. Regarding the study as a whole: Spike-wide coverage was observed for vaccine-associated CD4 TCRs, with dominant responses at 160-218 and 743-854. Rises in breadth and depth of Spike-specific TCRs came after two AZD1222 doses.

CDR3 length: 14 amino acids. Germline V gives CDR1 MGHDK, CDR2 SYGVNS. V gave up 6 bases and J gave up 4 bases, with 13 bases separating them. Clones were sequenced by immunoSEQ multiplex PCR, and TCRdb holds only the in-frame ones, with some missing. The data show tens of thousands of clones, roughly 90% seen once. The sample consisted of peripheral blood, taken on day 0 of AZD1222 vaccination. This TCR was sampled from an adult in good health. The chain joins TRBV25-1 to TRBJ1-5, with D perhaps matching TRBD1 (5 bases). The CDR3 region has the DNA TGTGCCAGCAGCCTAACCGGGGCTAATCAGCCCCAGCATTTT. It is translated as CASSLTGANQPQHF.